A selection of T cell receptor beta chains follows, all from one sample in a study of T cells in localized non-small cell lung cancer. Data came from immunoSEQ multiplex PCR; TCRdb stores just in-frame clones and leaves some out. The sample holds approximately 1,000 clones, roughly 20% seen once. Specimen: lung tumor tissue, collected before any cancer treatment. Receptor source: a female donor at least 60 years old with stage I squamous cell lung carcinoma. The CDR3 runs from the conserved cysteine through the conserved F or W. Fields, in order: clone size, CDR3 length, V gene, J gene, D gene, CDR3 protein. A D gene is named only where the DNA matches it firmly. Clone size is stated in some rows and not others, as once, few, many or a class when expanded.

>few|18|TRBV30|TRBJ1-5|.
CAWSGVWTAQGSNQPQHF
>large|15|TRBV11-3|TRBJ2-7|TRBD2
CASSSSGSPSMEQYF
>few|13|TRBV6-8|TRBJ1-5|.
CASSSGHPLPQHF
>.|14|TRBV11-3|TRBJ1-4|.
CASSRGGTNEKLFF
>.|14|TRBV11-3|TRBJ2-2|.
CASSLQGSAGELFF
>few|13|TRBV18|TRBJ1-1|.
CASSPYREGEAFF
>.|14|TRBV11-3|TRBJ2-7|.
CASSPTGGPYEQYF
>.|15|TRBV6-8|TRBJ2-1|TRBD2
CASSYFRTRYNEQFF
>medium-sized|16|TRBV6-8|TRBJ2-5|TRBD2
CASSPGLAGGGETQYF
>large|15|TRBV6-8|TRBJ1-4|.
CASSSELTKSEKLFF
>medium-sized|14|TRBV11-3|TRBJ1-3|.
CASSLFSGGHTIYF
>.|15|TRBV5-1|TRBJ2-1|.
CASSLAGTDDNEQFF
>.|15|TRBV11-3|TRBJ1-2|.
CASSLAQNPNYGYTF